Described below is a single TCR beta chain sequence and its context. The antigen is not known. The data originate from a study of OX40 agonist ivuxolimab in advanced cancers. Overall study context: At 0.01 to 10 mg/kg, ivuxolimab was administered intravenously to patients every 2 weeks.

Study findings and constraints: Average numbers of expanded clones were greater in CD8+ T cells than in CD4+. CD4+ and CD8+ blood T cells expanded clonally by week 6 at 0.1 to 3.0 mg/kg. Antigen specificity of clonally expanded peripheral T cells was not established.

The data were produced by immunoSEQ multiplex PCR, yet TCRdb's version contains in-frame clones alone and is incomplete. The sample lists 50,000 to 75,000 clones; 87% were seen once. Trimming left V 2 bases short and J 3 bases short, with 10 bases between. The length of the CDR3 is 14 residues. Germline CDR1 WSHSY, CDR2 SAAADI. The sequenced sample was CD4+ or CD8+ T cells sorted from blood, obtained in a trial of the OX40 agonist ivuxolimab. The V and J genes are TRBV10-2 and TRBJ2-5; perhaps TRBD1 as D (5 bases). The TCR originated in an adult with an advanced solid tumor such as melanoma, head and neck, liver or kidney cancer. The CDR3 DNA is TGCGCCAGCAGTGAGGGGGCGCACGAAGAGACCCAGTACTTC. Translating it yields CASSEGAHEETQYF.